The source of this T cell receptor (beta chain) is a study of blood T cell repertoires in COVID-19 (TCRdb year 2020). Some background on the complete study: Samples covering the acute and convalescent phases of COVID-19 were provided by collaborators in the United States, Italy and Spain. The prospective study material was composed of cDNA or gDNA derived from T cells, B-cell-depleted T cells, or PBMCs. Subjects who had been exposed to COVID-19, were actively infected with it, or had recovered from it provided the deeply sampled blood TCRbeta repertoires that made up the dataset. The repertoires were released in a freely available public database intended as a resource for research on the immune response to SARS-CoV-2. Samples were obtained from the ongoing ImmuneRACE study (first 160 participants) and from over 1,000 subjects provided by 6 global collaborators. Sample metadata almost always included a de-identified subject ID, COVID-19 status, age in years and sex. Where available, HLA class I and class II types were obtained from metadata supplied by the sample provider rather than from assay-based typing.

On this clone: The target of this receptor is not known. No much larger clonotype is one base removed from it; base qualities were not supplied.

TCRbeta CDR3 regions were amplified from genomic DNA by means of the immunoSEQ Assay, a bias-controlled multiplex PCR. For the original study's pipeline: Within the assay, amplification of reference gene primers was used to estimate how many nucleated cells each sample contained. To quantify the absolute abundance of each unique TCRbeta CDR3 rearrangement, sequence reads were collapsed and filtered. For each sample, productive Simpson clonality was calculated by taking the square root of Simpson's diversity index across productive rearrangements. TCRdb mirrors the immuneACCESS table, restricted to in-frame sequences. Some clones are absent from its copies; in checked studies, under half trace to an unresolved V gene, and the reason for the others is unknown. V, J and clone size are taken as reported in that table, and D and trimming were inferred from the DNA itself. A total of around 390,000 clones appear in this sample, roughly 89% of them only once. Roughly a tenth of the sample belongs to the ten largest clones.

From the cysteine up to the phenylalanine, the CDR3 has a length of 15 residues. The DNA shown is the 45-base CDR3, in frame from base 1. Per the germline V gene (reference sequence), LGHDT is the CDR1 and YNNKEL is the CDR2. V is cut by 2 bases and J by 4 bases, and the space between the germline ends is 12 bases. Overall study outcomes, separate from this receptor: The quantity of clinical and demographic metadata differed by source and by participant and was supplied without curation.

In the prospective study, participants were 18 to 89 years old, resided in 20 to 30 geographic areas of the United States, and were enrolled through a virtual design. Cohort assignment in the prospective study relied on participant-reported clinical history from a screening survey and a study questionnaire. Recovered participants in ImmuneRACE Cohort 3 were defined as having two consecutive negative NP/OP PCR tests, clearance from a healthcare professional, or resolution of symptoms. In the prospective study, whole blood, serum and a nasopharyngeal or oropharyngeal swab were collected from each participant by mobile phlebotomists. Prospective study participants could optionally give additional blood draws and questionnaires over an approximately two-month period. Prospective study blood samples were shipped either frozen or at room temperature before DNA extraction.

The TCR originated in a woman between 45 and 65 years old who had recovered from COVID-19. Sequenced material: PBMCs or T cells enriched from blood (not recorded which). The chain joins TRBV3-1 (or the pseudogene TRBV3-2) to TRBJ1-5; possibly the D gene is TRBD1, per 6 matching bases. The DNA sequence is given as TGTGCCAGCAGCCAAAGCGGGGGCAGGAATCAGCCCCAGCATTTT. This translates into CASSQSGGRNQPQHF.